The rows below give T cell receptor beta chains drawn from one sample of a study of T-cell reconstitution after alpha-beta-depleted transplantation in children. TCRdb analysed the PCR reads with MiXCR anew, one entry per CDR3 protein. The sample includes 170,000 or so distinct CDR3 sequences, about 6.3% of them seen just once. The source material was PBMCs from the stem cell graft donor, sampled from the stem cell graft. The receptors were gathered from a human donor who donated a stem cell graft to a child with Wiskott-Aldrich syndrome. CDR3s include the opening cysteine and the closing phenylalanine or tryptophan. D genes are given only for firm matches. Size is stated for part of the rows, as once, few or many counts, or as a class when the clone is expanded.

d_gene,abundance,v_gene,j_gene,CDR3aa,CDR3nt
TRBD2,many,TRBV7-6,TRBJ2-1,CASRILAGGPDEQFF,TGTGCCAGCAGGATACTAGCGGGAGGCCCCGATGAGCAGTTCTTC
-,many,TRBV6-1,TRBJ2-7,CASRDNYEQYF,TGTGCCAGCAGGGACAACTACGAGCAGTACTTC
-,many,TRBV5-1,TRBJ2-3,CASSLASLMGDTQYF,TGCGCCAGCAGCTTGGCCAGCCTGATGGGGGATACGCAGTATTTT
-,many,TRBV3-1,TRBJ2-1,CASSQDGARNEQFF,TGTGCCAGCAGCCAAGATGGGGCTAGGAATGAGCAGTTCTTC
-,many,TRBV5-1,TRBJ1-1,CASSLGTAFNTEAFF,TGCGCCAGCAGCCTCGGGACGGCCTTTAACACTGAAGCTTTCTTT
-,-,TRBV7-9,TRBJ1-6,CASSASLVGGNSPIHF,TGTGCCAGCAGCGCGTCTCTGGTCGGAGGAAATTCACCCATCCACTTT
TRBD2,-,TRBV18,TRBJ2-1,CASSPTGTRNNEQFF,TGTGCCAGCTCTCCCACCGGGACTAGGAACAATGAGCAGTTCTTC
-,many,TRBV7-8,TRBJ2-7,CASSPDRSSYEQYF,TGTGCCAGCAGCCCCGACAGGTCGTCCTACGAGCAGTACTTC
-,-,TRBV3-1,TRBJ1-3,CASSQAPGNSGNTIYF,TGTGCCAGCAGCCAAGCCCCCGGCAACTCTGGAAACACCATATATTTT
-,many,TRBV15,TRBJ2-4,CATSRGPENIQYF,TGTGCCACCAGCAGAGGCCCTGAGAACATTCAGTACTTC
-,many,TRBV18,TRBJ2-1,CASSPRQPNEQFF,TGTGCCAGCTCACCACGACAGCCCAATGAGCAGTTCTTC
TRBD2,few,TRBV5-1,TRBJ2-2,CASSFGLAPHGAGELFF,TGCGCCAGCAGCTTCGGACTAGCGCCCCACGGGGCCGGGGAGCTGTTTTTT
-,many,TRBV20-1,TRBJ2-1,CSARAGSSYNEQFF,TGCAGTGCTAGGGCTGGGAGCTCCTACAATGAGCAGTTCTTC
-,many,TRBV14,TRBJ1-6,CASSQAGGHNSPLHF,TGTGCCAGCAGCCAAGCGGGAGGTCACAATTCACCCCTCCACTTT
TRBD1,many,TRBV12-3/TRBV12-4,TRBJ2-5,CASSLLGGRQETQYF,TGTGCCAGCAGTTTGCTAGGGGGCCGGCAAGAGACCCAGTACTTC
-,many,TRBV29-1,TRBJ2-7,CSVELTQSPYEQYF,TGCAGCGTTGAATTAACGCAGAGCCCCTACGAGCAGTACTTC
-,many,TRBV10-3,TRBJ2-3,CAISPGRDGDTQYF,TGTGCCATCAGCCCCGGCAGGGATGGAGATACGCAGTATTTT
-,many,TRBV25-1,TRBJ2-3,CASREQNTDTQYF,TGTGCCAGCAGAGAGCAAAACACAGATACGCAGTATTTT
-,many,TRBV12-3/TRBV12-4,TRBJ1-1,CASRPGRVNTEAFF,TGTGCCAGCAGACCCGGCCGGGTGAACACTGAAGCTTTCTTT
-,few,TRBV7-2,TRBJ2-5,CASSTLGNNRETQYF,TGTGCCAGCAGCACCCTTGGGAACAATCGAGAGACCCAGTACTTC
-,-,TRBV29-1,TRBJ2-1,CSVEGIGRYNEQFF,TGCAGCGTTGAAGGTATCGGCAGATACAATGAGCAGTTCTTC
TRBD2,many,TRBV6-5,TRBJ2-1,CASSYLASGGHNEQFF,TGTGCCAGCAGTTACCTGGCTAGCGGGGGTCACAATGAGCAGTTCTTC
-,many,TRBV27,TRBJ1-1,CASSSSGLVTEAFF,TGTGCCAGCAGTTCCTCAGGGTTAGTCACTGAAGCTTTCTTT
-,few,TRBV5-6,TRBJ2-4,CASSYRTVLAKNIQYF,TGTGCCAGCAGCTACCGGACAGTCTTAGCCAAAAACATTCAGTACTTC
-,-,TRBV5-1,TRBJ1-1,CASSEGTSGNTEAFF,TGCGCCAGCAGCGAAGGGACCTCAGGGAACACTGAAGCTTTCTTT
TRBD1,-,TRBV3-1,TRBJ1-1,CASSQDYSGGMGWLEAFF,TGTGCCAGCAGCCAAGATTACTCAGGGGGCATGGGCTGGTTGGAAGCTTTCTTT
TRBD1,-,TRBV12-3/TRBV12-4,TRBJ2-5,CASSPRDRGETQYF,TGTGCCAGCAGTCCTCGGGACAGGGGAGAGACCCAGTACTTC
TRBD1,few,TRBV7-8,TRBJ2-2,CASSQLDRGRTGELFF,TGTGCCAGCAGCCAATTGGACAGGGGGCGGACCGGGGAGCTGTTTTTT
-,many,TRBV20-1,TRBJ2-1,CSATGDGDYNEQFF,TGCAGTGCTACCGGGGACGGAGACTACAATGAGCAGTTCTTC
TRBD2,-,TRBV5-1,TRBJ2-7,CASSLEGTSLYEQYF,TGCGCCAGCAGCTTGGAAGGGACTAGTTTATACGAGCAGTACTTC
-,many,TRBV2,TRBJ1-1,CASRVGPNTEAFF,TGTGCCAGCAGGGTAGGGCCGAACACTGAAGCTTTCTTT
TRBD2,many,TRBV12-3/TRBV12-4,TRBJ2-5,CASCSGLAGVETQYF,TGTGCCAGCTGCTCGGGACTAGCGGGAGTAGAGACCCAGTACTTC
-,many,TRBV5-1,TRBJ2-5,CASSREYSEETQYF,TGCGCCAGCAGCCGGGAATACAGCGAAGAGACCCAGTACTTC
TRBD2,many,TRBV20-1,TRBJ2-7,CSASGLAGSYEQYF,TGCAGTGCTAGTGGACTAGCGGGCTCCTACGAGCAGTACTTC
TRBD1,many,TRBV18,TRBJ2-5,CASSPRAGQGTQYF,TGTGCCAGCTCACCAAGGGCCGGACAGGGGACCCAGTACTTC
-,many,TRBV24-1,TRBJ1-4,CATSDSRQASEKLFF,TGTGCCACCAGTGATTCCCGACAGGCGAGTGAAAAACTGTTTTTT
-,many,TRBV20-1,TRBJ1-4,CSASYQGSWYDEKLFF,TGCAGTGCTAGTTACCAGGGGAGTTGGTACGATGAAAAACTGTTTTTT
-,many,TRBV4-1,TRBJ2-1,CASSQGGVNEQFF,TGCGCCAGCAGCCAAGGAGGGGTCAATGAGCAGTTCTTC
TRBD2,many,TRBV29-1,TRBJ2-7,CSVTSGMMGEQYF,TGCAGCGTTACTAGCGGGATGATGGGCGAGCAGTACTTC
TRBD1,-,TRBV7-9,TRBJ2-2,CASTGGNTGELFF,TGTGCCAGCACAGGGGGCAACACCGGGGAGCTGTTTTTT